The rows below give T cell receptor beta chains drawn from one sample of a study of control samples from healthy donors and cancer patients. Assay: immunoSEQ multiplex PCR; the TCRdb copy retains only in-frame clones and omits some. This table has approximately 100,000 clones, about 89% appearing once. Specimen: PBMCs. These receptors were collected from a man in his 60s with lung cancer. CDR3s include the opening cysteine and the closing phenylalanine or tryptophan. The D gene is left open where the match is weak. Rows may omit the clone size; those that give it use once, few, many or a size class.

>TRBJ2-3|NA|TRBV10-3|NA
TGTGCAACAAGGGACTTGGATACGCAGTATTTT
CATRDLDTQYF
>TRBJ2-3|TRBD1|TRBV18|NA
TGTGCCAGCTCGGACAGGACCACAGATACGCAGTATTTT
CASSDRTTDTQYF
>TRBJ1-1|TRBD1|TRBV6-5|NA
TGTGCCAGCAGCAGGGGGGACACTGAAGCTTTCTTT
CASSRGDTEAFF
>TRBJ2-3|NA|TRBV19|NA
TGTGCCAGTAGTGAAACTGGGGGCGGGTTCGACACAGATACGCAGTATTTT
CASSETGGGFDTDTQYF
>TRBJ1-5|TRBD1|TRBV7-9|NA
TGTGCCAGCAGCCCGACAGGGCAGCCCCAGCATTTT
CASSPTGQPQHF
>TRBJ2-5|NA|TRBV7-3|NA
TGTGCCAGCAGCCGGGGACCGCCGGGAAGGGAGACCCAGTACTTC
CASSRGPPGRETQYF
>TRBJ2-1|TRBD2|TRBV7-2|NA
TGTGCCAGCAGCTTGTCCGGGGGGGACTCATACAATGAGCAGTTCTTC
CASSLSGGDSYNEQFF
>TRBJ1-2|NA|TRBV5-1|NA
TGCGCCAGCACGTCTGGGACCGTTAACTATGGCTACACCTTC
CASTSGTVNYGYTF
>TRBJ1-2|TRBD1|TRBV25-1|NA
TGTGCCAGCAGTGGGAGGGGGCTGGATGGCTACACCTTC
CASSGRGLDGYTF
>TRBJ2-5|TRBD1|TRBV24-1|NA
TGTGCCACCTCACAAGGGCAGGGGGCGGGAGAGACCCAGTACTTC
CATSQGQGAGETQYF
>TRBJ2-6|NA|TRBV5-1|NA
TGCGCCAGCAGCTTGGCAGGGGCTGGGGCCAACGTCCTGACTTTC
CASSLAGAGANVLTF
>TRBJ1-1|NA|TRBV7-3|NA
TGTGCCAGCAGCTTAAGAGGGTGGGACACTGAAGCTTTCTTT
CASSLRGWDTEAFF
>TRBJ2-5|NA|TRBV7-2|NA
TGTGCCAGCAGCTTAAGTAGGGCCTCGGGGACCCAGTACTTC
CASSLSRASGTQYF
>TRBJ1-5|NA|TRBV6-5|NA
TGTGCCTCGAGGAATAGCAATCAGCCCCAGCATTTT
CASRNSNQPQHF
>TRBJ1-1|NA|TRBV6-5|NA
TGTGCCAGCAGTTACTTCGGGGCGTCCGACACTGAAGCTTTCTTT
CASSYFGASDTEAFF
>TRBJ2-3|NA|TRBV5-1|once
TGCGCCAGCAGCTTGGCGGGGGACACAGATACGCAGTATTTT
CASSLAGDTDTQYF
>TRBJ2-3|NA|TRBV13|NA
TGTGCCAGCAGCTTAGGCCTTTTGGGGGGCACAGATACGCAGTATTTT
CASSLGLLGGTDTQYF
>TRBJ2-5|NA|TRBV20-1|NA
TGCAGTGCTAGTGGAGGGCCAGCGGAGACCCAGTACTTC
CSASGGPAETQYF
>TRBJ2-2|NA|TRBV7-3|NA
TGTGCCAGCAGCTTATCCCAAACCGGGGAGCTGTTTTTT
CASSLSQTGELFF
>TRBJ2-7|NA|TRBV5-8|NA
TGTGCCAGCAGCTTGGAACAGGGTGTTTGGAGGGAGTACTTC
CASSLEQGVWREYF
>TRBJ2-5|NA|TRBV6-6|NA
TGTGCCAGCAGTTACTTTGGGGGGCAAGAGACCCAGTACTTC
CASSYFGGQETQYF
>TRBJ1-1|NA|TRBV3-1/TRBV3-2|NA
TGTGCCAGCAGCCAAGATCGTCAGCGGCCTGAAGCTTTCTTT
CASSQDRQRPEAFF
>TRBJ1-4|NA|TRBV5-5|NA
TGTGCCAGCAGCTTATTTTTACAGGGAATACTGTTTTTT
CASSLFLQGILFF
>TRBJ1-6|NA|TRBV12-3/TRBV12-4|NA
TGTGCCAGCAGCCGGACAAATAATTCACCCCTCCACTTT
CASSRTNNSPLHF
>TRBJ2-7|NA|TRBV28|NA
TGTGCCAGCAGGCTAAACCAGAAGCAGTACTTC
CASRLNQKQYF